The clone carrying this TCR beta chain was detected a few times. Its antigen remains unidentified. Sequenced with the Oncomine TCR Beta short-read assay was DNA taken from cultured CD4+ T cells. Extraction of genomic DNA was performed on cultured CD4+ T cells. In TCRdb, the PCR reads were re-called with MiXCR into one record per CDR3 protein. Of about 24,000 distinct CDR3 sequences listed, roughly 40% were seen once; the top ten hold approximately 4%. Per the germline V gene, CDR1 is SGHVS and CDR2 is FNYEAQ. The V gene lost 5 bases and the J gene lost 2 bases, with 14 bases spanning the gap. The CDR3 length is 15 residues. This sample is drawn from a study of vaccination and CD4 T cells after COVID-19. Sample time point: late sampling 161 to 241 days after vaccination in a few convalescent patients. Treatment of the sample: approximately 9-day PBMC culture with coronavirus spike peptide pools or control peptides (ViraFEST assay).

The chain combines TRBV7-6 with TRBJ2-3; D gene uncertain. The source material was CD4+ T cells from blood, cultured in vitro, sampled about 7 months after SARS-CoV-2 vaccination. The sequence came from a human donor who had recovered from COVID-19. The CDR3 bases are TGTGCCAGCAGCCCGAGTTGGGATGACACAGATACGCAGTATTTT. It translates to CASSPSWDDTDTQYF.